This T cell receptor (beta chain) was recovered during a study of T cell repertoires in cytomegalovirus infection. Study-wide background: Both a matching HLA type and CMV infection were indicated by public TCR beta signatures. Study-level results: Ex vivo, HLA-C-restricted CMV-specific TCR beta clonotypes prevailed over the rest of the response. Public TCR beta family frequency separated CMV-and-HLA carriers, including in an independent cohort.

Comments on this clonotype: What it binds is unknown.

CDR3 size: 11 residues. Looked up from germline, CDR1 is MNHEY and CDR2 is SMNVEV (reference sequence). The V and J ends lost 8 bases and 6 bases respectively, with 10 bases between them. MiXCR, applied by TCRdb to the reads, yields one record per CDR3 protein. The table includes about 74,000 distinct CDR3 sequences, around 30% detected once. This material consisted of CD8+ T cells from cultured PBMCs, taken from culture after CMV antigen stimulation. The receptor comes from a human donor in good health (CMV status not recorded). Some clones in this sample may be carry-over from other donors' samples. The chain links TRBV27 to TRBJ1-2; D gene ambiguous. In nucleotides, the CDR3 is TGTGCCAGCGGAGGGCTTAATGGCTACACCTTC. Its translation is CASGGLNGYTF.